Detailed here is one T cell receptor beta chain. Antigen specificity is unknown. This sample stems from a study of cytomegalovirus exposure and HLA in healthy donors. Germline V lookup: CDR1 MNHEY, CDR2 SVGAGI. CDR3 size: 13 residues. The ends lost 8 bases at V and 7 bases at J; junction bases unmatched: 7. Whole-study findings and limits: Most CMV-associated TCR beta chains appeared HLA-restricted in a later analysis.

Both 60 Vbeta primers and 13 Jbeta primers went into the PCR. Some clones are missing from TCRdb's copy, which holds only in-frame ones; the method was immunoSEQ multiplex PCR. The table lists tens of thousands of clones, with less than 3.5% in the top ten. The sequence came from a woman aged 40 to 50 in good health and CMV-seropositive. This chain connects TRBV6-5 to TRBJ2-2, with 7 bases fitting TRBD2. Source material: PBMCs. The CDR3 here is CASGLGRNGELFF. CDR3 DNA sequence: TGTGCCAGCGGACTAGGAAGGAACGGGGAGCTGTTTTTT.